The TCR beta chain described here comes from a study of T cell responses to AZD1222 COVID-19 vaccine. Findings and limits, study-wide: Spike-specific TCRs gained breadth and depth after people received two AZD1222 doses.

For this clone: The antigen is not known.

Profiled with immunoSEQ multiplex PCR; TCRdb holds only in-frame clones, not every one. This sample has 25,000 to 30,000 clones, with around 92% found just once. CDR1 is SEHNR, CDR2 FQNEAQ, per germline (reference sequence). The junction had 4 bases not matched to a gene; V was cut back by 5 bases and J by 3 bases. The CDR3 is 14 residues long. The V call is TRBV7-9, the J call TRBJ1-2; 9 nucleotides agree with TRBD1. Specimen: peripheral blood, collected 28 days after the second AZD1222 dose. This TCR was sampled from an adult who received the AZD1222 COVID-19 vaccine. CDR3 sequence (DNA): TGTGCCAGCAGCCTGACAGGGGGGGACTATGGCTACACCTTC. Its protein product is CASSLTGGDYGYTF.